This TCR beta chain is drawn from a study of T-cell reconstitution after alpha-beta-depleted transplantation in children. Unmatched junction bases numbered 4, after V lost 7 bases and J lost 7 bases. This CDR3 is built from 12 residues. Germline V gene lookup returns CDR1 MNHEY and CDR2 SVGEGT. As regards this clonotype: Its antigen is not identified.

Researchers prepared the TCRbeta library using unique molecular identifiers, the study reports. TCRdb processed the PCR reads anew with MiXCR; each CDR3 protein has one entry. The data show 120,000 to 150,000 distinct CDR3 sequences, about 9% seen once. Study-level findings and limits: T cells produced anew were the main source of T-cell counts and diversity one year after transplant. Approximately two months post-transplant, alpha-beta T cells reportedly originated from several hundred expanded graft clones. The study traced high day-60 TCRbeta diversity in some patients to surviving recipient T cells and thymic progenitors.

J is TRBJ2-3 and V is TRBV6-2 or TRBV6-3; 8 bases map to TRBD2. The source of this sequence is a female patient under 10 years old who had a stem cell transplant for congenital amegakaryocytic thrombocytopenia, so the T cells may come from the graft donor. Sequenced here: PBMCs, mostly from graft donor cells, sampled 180 days after TCRalphabeta/CD19-depleted stem cell transplant. CDR3 in amino acids: CASTGGKYTQYF. The CDR3 DNA sequence: TGTGCCAGCACGGGAGGGAAGTATACGCAGTATTTT.